What follows are 21 T cell receptor beta chains derived from one specimen sequenced in a study of T cells in Graves' hyperthyroidism and ophthalmopathy. Amplification yielded TCR beta CDR3 regions, with RNA transcripts as the source. The HTBI primer set was used in a first-round RT-PCR of the TCR CDR3. One entry per CDR3 protein, called by TCRdb with MiXCR from the multiplex PCR reads. The sample carries around 350,000 distinct CDR3 sequences, 20% to 30% recorded once. Source material: blood. These receptors were collected from a man aged 45-65 years with Graves' hyperthyroidism.

This clonotype was seen only a few times. This sequence joins TRBV3-1 and TRBJ1-2; D remains ambiguous. The ends were cut back, 5 bases at V and 10 bases at J, with 11 bases in the middle. Looked up from germline, CDR1 is LGHDT and CDR2 is YNNKEL (reference sequence). This CDR3 has 11 amino acids. The CDR3 DNA reads as TGTGCCAGCAGCGTGGTCAACCACTACACCTTC. Amino acid sequence: CASSVVNHYTF.

The chain joins TRBV7-3 to TRBJ2-1, with 7 bases lining up with TRBD1. The CDR3 length is 14 residues. After removal of 5 bases from V and 4 bases from J, the junction contained 5 bases not matched to a gene. Germline V lookup: CDR1 SGHTA, CDR2 FQGTGA. CDR3 nucleotides: TGTGCCAGCAGCAGACAGGGAACTTACAATGAGCAGTTCTTC. This encodes CASSRQGTYNEQFF.

This clonotype was seen repeatedly, ten times or more. This sequence joins TRBV2 and TRBJ2-7; D remains ambiguous. This CDR3 is 11 amino acids long. The V and J ends lost 6 bases and 2 bases respectively, with 5 bases between them. Germline CDR1 and CDR2: SNHLY and FYNNEI. The CDR3 protein is CASSETYEQYF. The DNA for the CDR3 is TGTGCCAGCAGCGAAACCTACGAGCAGTACTTC.

This clonotype was observed a few times. The rearrangement uses TRBV30 and TRBJ2-3; a possible D gene is TRBD2 (5 bases). The CDR3 extends over 12 amino acids. V shed 5 bases and J shed 3 bases, with 9 bases lying between them. CDR1 GTSNPN and CDR2 SVGIG come from the germline V gene (reference sequence). CDR3 sequence: CAWSRLTDTQYF. The CDR3 DNA is TGTGCCTGGTCCCGACTAACAGATACGCAGTATTTT.

This clonotype was seen ten or more times. The CDR3 sequence: CASSLGMGLAETQYF. The CDR3, as DNA: TGTGCCAGCAGCTTAGGGATGGGGCTAGCGGAGACCCAGTACTTC. This chain joins TRBV7-9 and TRBJ2-5, with TRBD2 as a possible D gene (6 bases). Germline-derived CDR1 and CDR2 are SEHNR and FQNEAQ (reference sequence). The CDR3 spans 15 residues. V gave up 1 base and J gave up 5 bases, with 14 bases separating them. The full variable domain, completed using reference TRBV7-9 and TRBJ2-5, is DTGVSQNPRHKITKRGQNVTFRCDPISEHNRLYWYRQTLGQGPEFLTYFQNEAQLEKSRLLSDRFSAERPKGSFSTLEIQRTEQGDSAMYLCASSLGMGLAETQYFGPGTRLLVL.

The chain has TRBV20-1 and TRBJ2-2; D not certain. Germline V gene data show CDR1 as DFQATT and CDR2 as SNEGSKA (reference sequence). V gave up 0 bases and J gave up 5 bases, with 13 bases separating them. The CDR3 loop spans 15 amino acids. CDR3 coding DNA: TGCAGTGCTAGAGATTTAGTCCAAACAACCGGGGAGCTGTTTTTT. Translated, it gives CSARDLVQTTGELFF.

V and J are TRBV7-3 and TRBJ2-5; D is uncertain. CDR1 is SGHTA, CDR2 FQGTGA, per germline. V dropped 0 bases and J dropped 5 bases, with 13 bases sitting between them. This CDR3 has 15 amino acids. Here the CDR3 DNA reads TGTGCCAGCAGCTTAACAGGGCAACTTGGGGAGACCCAGTACTTC. Translating gives CASSLTGQLGETQYF.

The V and J genes are TRBV10-3 and TRBJ2-7; TRBD1 matches 10 bases. This CDR3 is built from 14 residues. The germline CDR1 and CDR2 sequences are ENHRY and SYGVKD. Trimming cost V 6 bases and J 3 bases; bases outside gene matches: 5. CDR3 sequence: CAIRRTGGFYEQYF. The CDR3 DNA follows: TGTGCCATCAGAAGGACAGGGGGGTTCTACGAGCAGTACTTC.

This chain links TRBV10-3 with TRBJ2-5, with 10 bases lining up with TRBD1. Germline lookup yields CDR1 ENHRY and CDR2 SYGVKD. V was pared by 5 bases and J by 2 bases, with 5 bases of the junction left unmatched. This CDR3 comprises 15 residues. This CDR3 reads CAISWTGGDQETQYF. The CDR3 nucleotides are TGTGCCATCAGTTGGACAGGGGGAGATCAAGAGACCCAGTACTTC.

In its sample, this clonotype was seen a few times. The V and J genes are TRBV12-3 or TRBV12-4 and TRBJ2-2, with D maybe TRBD2 (5 bases). The CDR3 spans 14 residues. Trimming removed 5 bases from V and 4 bases from J, with 11 bases in between. CDR3 DNA sequence: TGTGCCAGCAGTCAATTCGCGGGCACCGGGGAGCTGTTTTTT. Its protein is CASSQFAGTGELFF.

V is TRBV5-4 and J is TRBJ1-4; 8 bases fit TRBD1. Unmatched junction bases numbered 2, after V lost 1 base and J lost 6 bases. The CDR3 length is 14 residues. Germline assignment: CDR1 SGHNT and CDR2 YYREEE (reference sequence). The CDR3 coding sequence is TGTGCCAGCAGCTTGCAACAGGGGGATGAAAAACTGTTTTTT. Protein sequence: CASSLQQGDEKLFF.

The V gene is TRBV2, the J gene TRBJ2-3, with TRBD2 matching 9 bases. In germline, CDR1 is SNHLY, CDR2 FYNNEI. V trimming: 7 bases; J trimming: 10 bases; junction bases outside the gene matches: 15. The CDR3 is 15 residues long. The CDR3 DNA follows: TGTGCCAGCAAGGCTAGCGGGACCAAGGGGGAGGCGCAGTATTTT. Amino acid sequence: CASKASGTKGEAQYF.

This clonotype has a count of ten or more. The rearrangement uses TRBV3-1 and TRBJ2-1; D gene ambiguous. Looked up from germline, CDR1 is LGHDT and CDR2 is YNNKEL (reference sequence). The CDR3 contains 17 residues. The V gene lost 1 base and the J gene lost 2 bases, with 15 bases spanning the gap. The CDR3 spells CASSQVALAGPYNEQFF. In nucleotides, the CDR3 is TGTGCCAGCAGCCAAGTGGCCCTGGCAGGCCCCTACAATGAGCAGTTCTTC.

The chain has TRBV29-1 and TRBJ2-5, with 7 bases matching TRBD2. The junction had 16 bases not matched to a gene; V was cut back by 7 bases and J by 5 bases. CDR1 is SQVTM, CDR2 ANQGSEA, per germline. This CDR3 region has 15 residues. The CDR3 sequence is CSAQKIAGGGETQYF. The CDR3 DNA follows: TGCAGCGCCCAGAAGATAGCGGGTGGTGGTGAGACCCAGTACTTC.

The chain recombines TRBV29-1 with TRBJ2-1; a weak D match, TRBD1 (6 bases). The CDR3 sequence is 18 residues long. Germline CDR1 and CDR2: SQVTM and ANQGSEA. V dropped 1 base and J dropped 8 bases, with 27 bases sitting between them. The CDR3 loop reads CSVEGLMGARTMSYEQFF. The CDR3 region has the DNA TGCAGCGTTGAAGGGTTGATGGGGGCGAGGACAATGAGTTATGAGCAGTTCTTC.

The V gene is TRBV5-6, the J gene TRBJ1-1; D not certain. The CDR3 sequence is 15 residues long. Germline V gives CDR1 SGHDT, CDR2 YYEEEE. Trimming removed 6 bases from V and 1 base from J, with 16 bases in between. The CDR3 sequence: CASTSVGRGNTEAFF. In DNA form, the CDR3 reads TGTGCCAGCACCTCCGTAGGGCGTGGGAACACTGAAGCTTTCTTT.

Details on this clonotype: Given a much more abundant clone one base away, this may be a read error. The chain couples TRBV7-2 to TRBJ2-3; the D gene could be TRBD1 or TRBD2 (6 bases each). The CDR3 runs 15 residues. Germline V gene data show CDR1 as SGHTA and CDR2 as FQGNSA. CDR3 amino acids: CACSFRGDRTDTQYF. CDR3 in DNA: TGTGCCTGCAGCTTTAGGGGGGACCGCACAGATACGCAGTATTTT.

The DNA for the CDR3 is TGTGCCAGCAGCCCCAAAAGGGGGGGTAACAATGAGCAGTTCTTC. The encoded protein is CASSPKRGGNNEQFF. The J gene is TRBJ2-1, the V gene TRBV5-4, with D maybe TRBD2 (7 bases). There are 15 residues in the CDR3. The germline V gene has CDR1 SGHNT and CDR2 YYREEE (reference sequence). The V and J ends lost 4 bases and 5 bases respectively, with 16 bases between them. Using reference TRBV5-4 and TRBJ2-1 for the parts outside the CDR3, the full variable domain is ETGVTQSPTHLIKTRGQQVTLRCSSQSGHNTVSWYQQALGQGPQFIFQYYREEENGRGNFPPRFSGLQFPNYSSELNVNALELDDSALYLCASSPKRGGNNEQFFGPGTRLTVL.

The rearrangement uses TRBV4-1 and TRBJ2-6, with D tentatively TRBD1 or TRBD2 (5 bases each). The CDR3 is made up of 16 amino acids. The ends were cut back, 5 bases at V and 4 bases at J, with 15 bases in the middle. Germline CDR1 is MGHRA and CDR2 is YSYEKL. The CDR3 nucleotides are TGCGCCAGCAGCTCATCGGTGGGGACCGGGGCCAACGTCCTGACTTTC. Translating gives CASSSSVGTGANVLTF.

This clonotype appeared a few times. CDR3 residues: CASSFTEGEQFF. The CDR3 DNA reads as TGTGCCAGCAGTTTTACGGAGGGTGAGCAGTTCTTC. The chain combines TRBV28 with TRBJ2-1, with D perhaps matching TRBD2 (6 bases). The CDR3 covers 12 residues. Germline-derived CDR1 and CDR2 are MDHEN and SYDVKM. V was clipped by 3 bases and J by 9 bases, with 9 bases between them.

This chain links TRBV7-3 with TRBJ2-1; TRBD1 aligns across 7 bases. The CDR3 sequence is 15 residues long. Trimming took 9 bases from V and 6 from J; bases not matched to a gene: 14. From germline, CDR1 is SGHTA and CDR2 FQGTGA. CDR3 residues: CASSRAGGSGNEQFF. The CDR3, as DNA: TGTGCCAGTAGTAGGGCAGGGGGTAGTGGCAATGAGCAGTTCTTC.